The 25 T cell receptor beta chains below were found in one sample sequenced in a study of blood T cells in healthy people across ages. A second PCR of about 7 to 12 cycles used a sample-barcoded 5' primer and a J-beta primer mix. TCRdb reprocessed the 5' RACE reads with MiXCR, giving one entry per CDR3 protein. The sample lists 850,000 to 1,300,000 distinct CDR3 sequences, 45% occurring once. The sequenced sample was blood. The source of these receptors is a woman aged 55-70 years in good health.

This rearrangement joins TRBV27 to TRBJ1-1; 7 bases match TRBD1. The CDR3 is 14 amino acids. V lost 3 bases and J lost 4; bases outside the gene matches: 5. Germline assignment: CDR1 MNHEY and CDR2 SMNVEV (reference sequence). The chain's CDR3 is CASSFKGASTEAFF. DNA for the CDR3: TGTGCCAGCAGTTTCAAGGGGGCCAGCACTGAAGCTTTCTTT.

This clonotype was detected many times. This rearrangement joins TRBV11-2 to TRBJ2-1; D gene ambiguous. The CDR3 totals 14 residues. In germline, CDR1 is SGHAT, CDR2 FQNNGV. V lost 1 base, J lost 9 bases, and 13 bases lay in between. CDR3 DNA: TGTGCCAGCAGCTTAGGAACTACCATCGGTGAGCAGTTCTTC. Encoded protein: CASSLGTTIGEQFF. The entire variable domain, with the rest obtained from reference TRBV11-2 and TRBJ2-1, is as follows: EAGVAQSPRYKIIEKRQSVAFWCNPISGHATLYWYQQILGQGPKLLIQFQNNGVVDDSQLPKDRFSAERLKGVDSTLKIQPAKLEDSAVYLCASSLGTTIGEQFFGPGTRLTVL.

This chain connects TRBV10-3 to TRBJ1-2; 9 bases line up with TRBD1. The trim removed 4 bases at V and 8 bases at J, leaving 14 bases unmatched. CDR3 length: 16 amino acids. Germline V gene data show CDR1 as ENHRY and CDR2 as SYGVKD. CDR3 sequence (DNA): TGTGCCATCAGTGGGGGACAGGGAAGGCATTCGGAGGGCTACACCTTC. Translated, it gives CAISGGQGRHSEGYTF.

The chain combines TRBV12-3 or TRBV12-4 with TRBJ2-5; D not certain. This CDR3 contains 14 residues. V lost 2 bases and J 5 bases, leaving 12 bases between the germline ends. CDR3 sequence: CASSLMSYGETQYF. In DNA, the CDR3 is TGTGCCAGCAGTTTAATGTCTTATGGGGAGACCCAGTACTTC.

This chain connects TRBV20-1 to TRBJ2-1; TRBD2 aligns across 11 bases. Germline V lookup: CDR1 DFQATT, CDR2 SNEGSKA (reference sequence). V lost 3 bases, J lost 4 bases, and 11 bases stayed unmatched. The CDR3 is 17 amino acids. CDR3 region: CSASGLLAGVPYNEQFF. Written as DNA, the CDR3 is TGCAGTGCTAGTGGTTTACTAGCGGGAGTACCTTACAATGAGCAGTTCTTC.

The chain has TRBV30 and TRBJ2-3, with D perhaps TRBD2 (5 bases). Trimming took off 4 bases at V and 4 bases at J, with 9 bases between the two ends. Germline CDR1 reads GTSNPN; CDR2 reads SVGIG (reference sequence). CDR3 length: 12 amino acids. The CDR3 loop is CAWKRVSDTQYF. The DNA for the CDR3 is TGTGCCTGGAAGAGGGTATCAGATACGCAGTATTTT.

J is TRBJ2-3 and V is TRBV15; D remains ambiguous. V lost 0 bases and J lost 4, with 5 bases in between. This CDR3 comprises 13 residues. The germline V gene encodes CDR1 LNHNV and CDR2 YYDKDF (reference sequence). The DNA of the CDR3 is TGTGCCACCAGCAGAGATCCCCCAGATACGCAGTATTTT. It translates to CATSRDPPDTQYF. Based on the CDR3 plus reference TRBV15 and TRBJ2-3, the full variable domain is DAMVIQNPRYQVTQFGKPVTLSCSQTLNHNVMYWYQQKSSQAPKLLFHYYDKDFNNEADTPDNFQSRRPNTSFCFLDIRSPGLGDTAMYLCATSRDPPDTQYFGPGTRLTVL.

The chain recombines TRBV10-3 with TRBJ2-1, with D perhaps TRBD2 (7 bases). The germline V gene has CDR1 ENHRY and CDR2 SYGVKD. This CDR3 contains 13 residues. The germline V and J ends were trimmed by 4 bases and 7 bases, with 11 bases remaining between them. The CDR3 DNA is TGTGCCATCAGTGTGGGGGGGCTGAATGAGCAGTTCTTC. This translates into CAISVGGLNEQFF.

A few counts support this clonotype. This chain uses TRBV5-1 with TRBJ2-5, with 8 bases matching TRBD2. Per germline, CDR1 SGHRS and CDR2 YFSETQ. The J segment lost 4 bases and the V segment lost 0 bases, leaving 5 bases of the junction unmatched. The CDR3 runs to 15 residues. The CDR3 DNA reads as TGCGCCAGCAGCTTGGGGGCCAGCGGGAGAGAGACCCAGTACTTC. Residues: CASSLGASGRETQYF.

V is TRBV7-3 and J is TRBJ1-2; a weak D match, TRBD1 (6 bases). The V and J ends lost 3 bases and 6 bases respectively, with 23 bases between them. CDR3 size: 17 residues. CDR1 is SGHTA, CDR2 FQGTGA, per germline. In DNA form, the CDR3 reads TGTGCCAGCAGCTTCCCCGAACGGGGGGCGAACAACGATGGCTACACCTTC. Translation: CASSFPERGANNDGYTF.

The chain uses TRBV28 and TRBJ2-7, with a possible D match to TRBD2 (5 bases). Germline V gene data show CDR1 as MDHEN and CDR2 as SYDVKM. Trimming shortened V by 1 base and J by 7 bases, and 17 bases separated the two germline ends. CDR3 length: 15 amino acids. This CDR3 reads CASSLSRDQYNEQYF. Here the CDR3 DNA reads TGTGCCAGCAGTTTATCACGGGATCAATACAATGAGCAGTACTTC. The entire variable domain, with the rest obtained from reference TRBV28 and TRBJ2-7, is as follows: DVKVTQSSRYLVKRTGEKVFLECVQDMDHENMFWYRQDPGLGLRLIYFSYDVKMKEKGDIPEGYSVSREKKERFSLILESASTNQTSMYLCASSLSRDQYNEQYFGPGTRLTVT.

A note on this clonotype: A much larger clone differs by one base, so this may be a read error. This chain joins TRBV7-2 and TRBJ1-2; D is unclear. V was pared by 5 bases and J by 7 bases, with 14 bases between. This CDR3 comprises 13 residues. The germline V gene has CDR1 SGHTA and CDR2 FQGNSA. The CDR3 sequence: CASSPNAGCGYTF. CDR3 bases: TGTGCCAGCAGCCCCAACGCGGGTTGTGGCTACACCTTC. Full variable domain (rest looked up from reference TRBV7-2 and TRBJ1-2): GAGVSQSPSNKVTEKGKDVELRCDPISGHTALYWYRQSLGQGLEFLIYFQGNSAPDKSGLPSDRFSAERTGGSVSTLTIQRTQQEDSAVYLCASSPNAGCGYTFGSGTRLTVV.

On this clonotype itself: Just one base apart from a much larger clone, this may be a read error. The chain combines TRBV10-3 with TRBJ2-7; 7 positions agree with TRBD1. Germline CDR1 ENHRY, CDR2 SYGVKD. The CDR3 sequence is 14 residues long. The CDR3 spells CVISPTGRSYEQYF. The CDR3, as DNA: TGTGTCATCAGCCCGACAGGGCGGTCCTACGAGCAGTACTTC.

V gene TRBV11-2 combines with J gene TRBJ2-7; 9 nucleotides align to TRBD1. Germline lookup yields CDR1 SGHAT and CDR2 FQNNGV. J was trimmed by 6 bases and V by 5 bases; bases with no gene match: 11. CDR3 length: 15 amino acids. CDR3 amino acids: CASSPRDRVLGEQYF. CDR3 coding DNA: TGTGCCAGCAGCCCCCGGGACAGGGTCTTAGGCGAGCAGTACTTC.

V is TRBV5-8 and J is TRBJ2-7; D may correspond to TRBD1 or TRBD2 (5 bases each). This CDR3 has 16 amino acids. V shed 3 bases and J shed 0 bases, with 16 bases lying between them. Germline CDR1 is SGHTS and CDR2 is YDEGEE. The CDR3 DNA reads TGTGCCAGCAGCTCCATCGGGGACGGCAGCTCCTACGAGCAGTACTTC. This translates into CASSSIGDGSSYEQYF.

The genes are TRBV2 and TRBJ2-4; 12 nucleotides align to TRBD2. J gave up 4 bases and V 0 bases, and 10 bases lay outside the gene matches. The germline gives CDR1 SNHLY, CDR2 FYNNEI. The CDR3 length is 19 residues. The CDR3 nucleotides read TGTGCCAGCAGTGAAGCGGGTTTACTAGCGGGAGGAGTAAAAAACATTCAGTACTTC. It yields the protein CASSEAGLLAGGVKNIQYF.

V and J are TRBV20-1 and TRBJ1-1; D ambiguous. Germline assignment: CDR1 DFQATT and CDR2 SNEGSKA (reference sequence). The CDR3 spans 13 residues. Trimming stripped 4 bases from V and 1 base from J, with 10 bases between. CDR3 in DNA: TGCAGTGCTACCTTCAGGAGGAACACTGAAGCTTTCTTT. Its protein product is CSATFRRNTEAFF.

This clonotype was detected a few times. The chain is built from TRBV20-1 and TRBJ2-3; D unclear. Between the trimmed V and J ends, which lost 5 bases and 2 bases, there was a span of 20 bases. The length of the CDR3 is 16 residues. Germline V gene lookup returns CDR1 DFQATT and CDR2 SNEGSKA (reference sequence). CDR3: CSASPGRPLDTDTQYF. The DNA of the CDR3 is TGCAGTGCTTCCCCAGGCAGGCCGTTGGACACAGATACGCAGTATTTT.

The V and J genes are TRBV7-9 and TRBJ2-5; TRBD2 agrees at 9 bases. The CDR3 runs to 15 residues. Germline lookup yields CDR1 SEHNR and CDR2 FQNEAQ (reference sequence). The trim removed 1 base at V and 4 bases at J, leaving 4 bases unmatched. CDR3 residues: CASSLGGLASETQYF. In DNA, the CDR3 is TGTGCCAGCAGCTTAGGCGGACTAGCGTCAGAGACCCAGTACTTC.

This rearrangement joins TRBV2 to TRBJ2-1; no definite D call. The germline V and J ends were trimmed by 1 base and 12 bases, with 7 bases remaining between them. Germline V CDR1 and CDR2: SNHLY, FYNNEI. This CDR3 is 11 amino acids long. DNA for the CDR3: TGTGCCAGCAGTGAAGTCAAAGGGCAGTTCTTC. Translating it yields CASSEVKGQFF.

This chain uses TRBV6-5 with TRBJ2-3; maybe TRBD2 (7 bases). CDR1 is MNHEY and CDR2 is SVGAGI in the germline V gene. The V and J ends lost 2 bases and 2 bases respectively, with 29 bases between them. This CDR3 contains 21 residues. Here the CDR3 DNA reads TGTGCCAGCAGTTACCTCGAAGAGGCAGGGCAAGGGGGGGGACACACAGATACGCAGTATTTT. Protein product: CASSYLEEAGQGGGHTDTQYF.

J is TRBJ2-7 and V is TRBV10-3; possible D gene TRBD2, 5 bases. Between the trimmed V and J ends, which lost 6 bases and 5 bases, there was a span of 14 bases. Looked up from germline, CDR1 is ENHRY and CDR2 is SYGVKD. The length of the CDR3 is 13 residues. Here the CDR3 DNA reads TGTGCCATCAGCTCTACGGGGATCAACGAGCAGTACTTC. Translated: CAISSTGINEQYF.

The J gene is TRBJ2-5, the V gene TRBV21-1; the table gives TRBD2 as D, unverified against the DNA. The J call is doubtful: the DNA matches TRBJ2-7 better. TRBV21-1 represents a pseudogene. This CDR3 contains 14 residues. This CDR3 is CANRLAGGVYEQYF. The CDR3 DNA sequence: TGTGCCAACCGACTAGCGGGAGGGGTTTACGAGCAGTACTTC.

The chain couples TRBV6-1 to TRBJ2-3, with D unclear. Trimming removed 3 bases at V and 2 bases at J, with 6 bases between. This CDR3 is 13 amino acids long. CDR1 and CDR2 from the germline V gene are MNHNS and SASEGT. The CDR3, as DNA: TGTGCCAGCAGTGACGGGCCCACAGATACGCAGTATTTT. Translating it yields CASSDGPTDTQYF.

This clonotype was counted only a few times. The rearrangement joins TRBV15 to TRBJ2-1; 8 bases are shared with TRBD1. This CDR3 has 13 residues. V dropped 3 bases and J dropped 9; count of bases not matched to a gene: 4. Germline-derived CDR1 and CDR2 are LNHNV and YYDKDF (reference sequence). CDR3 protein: CATSRDRVSEQFF. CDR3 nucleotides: TGTGCCACCAGCAGGGACAGGGTTAGTGAGCAGTTCTTC.